This section outlines one TCR beta chain sequence together with its context. Profiling relied on immunoSEQ multiplex PCR, and the TCRdb table lists in-frame clones only, not all of them. This sample yields around 97,000 clones, of which about 96% are seen a single time; about 0.38% belongs to the top ten. The CDR3 contains 15 residues. Germline CDR1 is MNHEY and CDR2 is SMNVEV (reference sequence). With 3 bases clipped from V and 6 bases from J, the junction kept 9 bases outside the gene matches. This sample is drawn from a study of technical replicates of blood from several donors. This receptor was obtained from a human donor in good health. The sample consisted of T cells isolated from PBMCs. This sequence joins TRBV27 and TRBJ1-2; 8 positions match TRBD1. The CDR3 nucleotides read TGTGCCAGCAGTTTCTCAAGGTCAGGGGGCGATGGCTACACCTTC. Protein sequence: CASSFSRSGGDGYTF.